This section outlines one TCR beta chain sequence together with its context. These data are taken from a study of cytomegalovirus exposure and HLA in healthy donors. On the study more broadly: In an early release, HLA-typed donors contributed tens of millions of unique TCR sequences.

The PCR employed 60 Vbeta primers together with 13 Jbeta primers. Sequencing was performed with immunoSEQ multiplex PCR; in TCRdb, only in-frame clones are kept and a portion is missing. Of roughly 250,000 clones in the sample, about four fifths were seen once. The sample consisted of PBMCs. The sequence was collected from a girl under 10 years old in good health and CMV-seronegative.

The CDR3 here is CASSPLAFQETQYF. Written as DNA, the CDR3 is TGTGCCAGCAGCCCCCTGGCCTTTCAAGAGACCCAGTACTTC. The J gene is TRBJ2-5, the V gene TRBV7-9; no clear D gene. Trimming took 5 bases from V and 2 from J, leaving 12 bases between them. Per the germline V gene, CDR1 is SEHNR and CDR2 is FQNEAQ (reference sequence). This CDR3 is 14 amino acids long.